This T cell receptor beta chain was recovered during a study of prognosis after radiotherapy for stage I lung cancer. Whole-study findings and limits: When patients developed distant metastases, their Shannon entropy after stereotactic body radiation therapy was lower.

The CDR3 loop spans 17 amino acids. V trimming: 5 bases; J trimming: 5 bases; junction bases outside the gene matches: 10. Within the sample, this clonotype is medium-sized (0.01 to 0.1%). The antigen is unknown. Researchers used two-round multiplex PCR to amplify TCR beta CDR3 starting from genomic DNA. The use of primers specific to each TRBV and TRBJ gene characterized first-round PCR. TCRdb called the multiplex PCR reads again in MiXCR, with one record for every CDR3 protein. Among about 19,000 distinct CDR3 sequences, about 50% were seen once, and the ten largest hold about 30%. The clonotype comes from a donor of 50 years or more with non-small cell lung cancer. The chain employs TRBV12-3 or TRBV12-4 and TRBJ2-2; TRBD1 matches 11 bases. Source: PBMCs, taken before or after stereotactic body radiation therapy (not recorded which). DNA for the CDR3: TGTGCCAGCAGTATCGGACAGGGGGCCCGATTTACCGGGGAGCTGTTTTTT. This encodes CASSIGQGARFTGELFF.